These 25 T cell receptor beta chains originate from one sample sequenced in a study of cytomegalovirus exposure and HLA in healthy donors. TCRdb's copy holds only in-frame clones and misses some; the assay was immunoSEQ multiplex PCR. This sample has 110,000 or so clones, with about nine tenths found just once. Sequenced input: PBMCs. These receptors originate from a young woman in good health and CMV-seronegative.

The V call is TRBV7-9, the J call TRBJ1-3; D not certain. Germline V CDR1 and CDR2: SEHNR, FQNEAQ (reference sequence). V lost 2 bases and J 1 base, leaving 9 bases between the germline ends. The CDR3 is 15 amino acids. The chain's CDR3 is CASSLSGISGNTIYF. For the CDR3, the DNA is TGTGCCAGCAGCTTATCGGGGATATCTGGAAACACCATATATTTT. The full variable domain, completed using reference TRBV7-9 and TRBJ1-3, is DTGVSQNPRHKITKRGQNVTFRCDPISEHNRLYWYRQTLGQGPEFLTYFQNEAQLEKSRLLSDRFSAERPKGSFSTLEIQRTEQGDSAMYLCASSLSGISGNTIYFGEGSWLTVV.

The rearrangement joins TRBV7-2 to TRBJ2-6; D unclear. The CDR3 has 15 residues. Germline lookup yields CDR1 SGHTA and CDR2 FQGNSA. V was cut by 5 bases and J by 3 bases, with 11 bases left in between. CDR3 in DNA: TGTGCCAGCAGCCCTTATGCGAGTGGGGCCAACGTCCTGACTTTC. Translation: CASSPYASGANVLTF.

This clone was recorded a few times. V usage is TRBV4-2 and J usage is TRBJ2-2; 8 bases line up with TRBD2. This CDR3 is 17 amino acids long. The J segment lost 7 bases and the V segment lost 3 bases, leaving 13 bases of the junction unmatched. Per germline, CDR1 LGHNA and CDR2 YNFKEQ. In DNA form, the CDR3 reads TGTGCCAGCAGCCAGAATGTCGGGAGGGCCGATGGCGGGGAGCTGTTTTTT. Protein product: CASSQNVGRADGGELFF.

This clone came up once. The gene calls are TRBV19 and TRBJ1-4, with 7 bases fitting TRBD1. The germline V gene encodes CDR1 LNHDA and CDR2 SQIVND (reference sequence). The CDR3 extends over 15 amino acids. Trimming cost V 5 bases and J 6 bases; bases outside gene matches: 9. The CDR3 coding sequence is TGTGCCAGTAGTTTCAACAGGGGAGCAGATGAAAAACTGTTTTTT. Protein: CASSFNRGADEKLFF. The entire variable domain, with the rest obtained from reference TRBV19 and TRBJ1-4, is as follows: DGGITQSPKYLFRKEGQNVTLSCEQNLNHDAMYWYRQDPGQGLRLIYYSQIVNDFQKGDIAEGYSVSREKKESFPLTVTSAQKNPTAFYLCASSFNRGADEKLFFGSGTQLSVL.

The V gene is TRBV28, the J gene TRBJ1-2, with D perhaps matching TRBD1 (6 bases). CDR3 length: 17 amino acids. Per the germline V gene, CDR1 is MDHEN and CDR2 is SYDVKM. The V gene lost 5 bases and the J gene lost 1 base, with 20 bases spanning the gap. CDR3 residues: CASSPPITGWGNYGYTF. The CDR3 DNA is TGTGCCAGCAGTCCACCGATTACAGGGTGGGGTAACTATGGCTACACCTTC.

The rearrangement joins TRBV11-3 to TRBJ1-5, with unresolved D. Looked up from germline, CDR1 is SGHNT and CDR2 is YENEEA. The length of the CDR3 is 18 residues. Trimming took off 4 bases at V and 6 bases at J, with 25 bases between the two ends. The DNA for the CDR3 is TGTGCCAGCAGCTCGTTAACCTTTAGAGATGGTTTGTGTCAGCCCCAGCATTTT. The encoded protein is CASSSLTFRDGLCQPQHF. The full variable domain, completed using reference TRBV11-3 and TRBJ1-5, is EAGVVQSPRYKIIEKKQPVAFWCNPISGHNTLYWYLQNLGQGPELLIRYENEEAVDDSQLPKDRFSAERLKGVDSTLKIQPAELGDSAVYLCASSSLTFRDGLCQPQHFGDGTRLSIL.

This chain links TRBV6-5 with TRBJ1-1; 10 bases are shared with TRBD1. Germline lookup yields CDR1 MNHEY and CDR2 SVGAGI. J lost 3 bases, V lost 7 bases, and 8 bases had no gene match. This CDR3 is 15 amino acids long. CDR3: CASISRQGAHTEAFF. The CDR3 nucleotides are TGTGCCAGCATTTCTAGACAGGGGGCGCACACTGAAGCTTTCTTT.

This chain uses TRBV18 with TRBJ2-5; 14 bases match TRBD2. The CDR3 loop spans 16 amino acids. The germline V gene encodes CDR1 KGHSH and CDR2 LQKENI. After removal of 4 bases from V and 5 bases from J, the junction contained 6 bases not matched to a gene. The CDR3 is CASSQGLAGVRETQYF. CDR3 bases: TGTGCCAGCTCACAGGGACTAGCGGGGGTCCGGGAGACCCAGTACTTC.

The CDR3 nucleotides read TGCGCCAGCAGCCAAGTTGCCCTCGGGGGTCTGAGCACAGATACGCAGTATTTT. Protein: CASSQVALGGLSTDTQYF. The chain recombines TRBV4-1 with TRBJ2-3; D is possibly TRBD2 (6 bases). The CDR3 length is 18 residues. V was pared by 1 base and J by 0 bases, with 17 bases between. CDR1 is MGHRA, CDR2 YSYEKL, per germline.

V gene TRBV27 combines with J gene TRBJ1-2; D is ambiguous. Germline CDR1 MNHEY, CDR2 SMNVEV (reference sequence). With 3 bases removed from V and 4 bases from J, the gap between germline ends came to 15 bases. The CDR3 totals 15 residues. The CDR3 sequence: CASSLSGGLGYGYTF. In DNA form, the CDR3 reads TGTGCCAGCAGTTTGTCTGGAGGGCTTGGCTATGGCTACACCTTC.

The chain uses TRBV28 and TRBJ2-4, with 7 bases aligning to TRBD2. The germline CDR1 and CDR2 sequences are MDHEN and SYDVKM. The CDR3 spans 17 residues. Unmatched junction bases numbered 10, after V lost 2 bases and J lost 3 bases. The chain's CDR3 is CASSLVVGRRGKNIQYF. The CDR3 nucleotides read TGTGCCAGCAGTTTAGTAGTCGGGAGGCGGGGCAAAAACATTCAGTACTTC.

This clone was seen a handful of times. V gene TRBV6-7 combines with J gene TRBJ1-5; D gene ambiguous. TRBV6-7 is flagged as an ORF with uncertain function. The CDR3 is 12 residues long. V gave up 7 bases and J gave up 6 bases, with 10 bases separating them. The CDR3 bases are TGTGCCAGCACTGAGAGTGCTCAGCCCCAGCATTTT. Its translation: CASTESAQPQHF.

This clone has just one count. The V and J genes are TRBV13 and TRBJ2-7, with D maybe TRBD1 (6 bases). CDR3 size: 14 residues. Germline V CDR1 and CDR2: PRHDT, FYEKMQ (reference sequence). The V end lost 5 bases, the J end lost 0 bases, and 11 bases lay between the germline ends. CDR3 amino acids: CASSPRTASYEQYF. The CDR3 DNA follows: TGTGCCAGCAGCCCAAGGACAGCCTCCTACGAGCAGTACTTC.

The chain is built from TRBV6-5 and TRBJ1-2, with TRBD1 identical over 10 bases. CDR1 MNHEY and CDR2 SVGAGI come from the germline V gene. The V segment lost 5 bases and the J segment 6 bases; nucleotides outside the gene matches: 3. The CDR3 is made up of 13 amino acids. The CDR3 bases are TGTGCCAGCAGTCTGACAGGGGGCCATGGCTACACCTTC. This encodes CASSLTGGHGYTF.

This clone was found once. The chain combines TRBV30 with TRBJ2-7; D is possibly TRBD1 (5 bases). Trimming took off 0 bases at V and 6 bases at J, with 12 bases between the two ends. This CDR3 has 13 residues. The germline V gene encodes CDR1 GTSNPN and CDR2 SVGIG (reference sequence). CDR3 in amino acids: CAWSVGPQLEQYF. The CDR3 DNA is TGTGCCTGGAGTGTGGGGCCACAACTCGAGCAGTACTTC.

The chain links TRBV30 to TRBJ1-6, with TRBD1 as a possible D gene (5 bases). Between the trimmed V and J ends, which lost 2 bases and 10 bases, there was a span of 12 bases. This CDR3 region has 13 residues. Germline values: CDR1 GTSNPN, CDR2 SVGIG (reference sequence). This CDR3 reads CAWSLEGPSPLHF. Here the CDR3 DNA reads TGTGCCTGGAGTTTGGAGGGACCCTCACCCCTCCACTTT.

The chain recombines TRBV6-1 with TRBJ2-4; 9 nucleotides agree with TRBD1. This CDR3 comprises 13 residues. Germline CDR1 is MNHNS and CDR2 is SASEGT. Trimming removed 6 bases from V and 8 bases from J; junction bases left unmatched: 5. In DNA, the CDR3 is TGTGCCAGCAGCTTGACAGGGGGATACATTCAGTACTTC. Its protein is CASSLTGGYIQYF.

V is TRBV5-6 and J is TRBJ1-4, with D perhaps TRBD1 (5 bases). The CDR3 has 13 residues. The ends were cut back, 0 bases at V and 7 bases at J, with 7 bases in the middle. The germline V gene has CDR1 SGHDT and CDR2 YYEEEE. CDR3 bases: TGTGCCAGCAGCTTGGGACAGAGTGAAAAACTGTTTTTT. Its protein is CASSLGQSEKLFF.

This clone appeared a single time. This sequence joins TRBV19 and TRBJ1-1, with TRBD1 matching over 8 bases. With 3 bases clipped from V and 5 bases from J, the junction kept 5 bases outside the gene matches. This CDR3 is 14 amino acids long. Germline CDR1 LNHDA, CDR2 SQIVND (reference sequence). The CDR3 bases are TGTGCCAGTAGTATGTGGACAGGGAGGACTGAAGCTTTCTTT. Translating it yields CASSMWTGRTEAFF. Drawing the rest from reference TRBV19 and TRBJ1-1, the complete variable domain is DGGITQSPKYLFRKEGQNVTLSCEQNLNHDAMYWYRQDPGQGLRLIYYSQIVNDFQKGDIAEGYSVSREKKESFPLTVTSAQKNPTAFYLCASSMWTGRTEAFFGQGTRLTVV.

The chain couples TRBV7-8 to TRBJ2-1; 9 positions agree with TRBD2. V dropped 2 bases and J dropped 4; count of bases not matched to a gene: 6. This CDR3 has 16 amino acids. The germline gives CDR1 SGHVS, CDR2 FQNEAQ. The CDR3, as DNA: TGTGCCAGCAGCTTACGGCCTAGCGGGAATTACAATGAGCAGTTCTTC. It encodes CASSLRPSGNYNEQFF.

V is TRBV30 and J is TRBJ2-3; TRBD1 aligns across 7 bases. Germline V gene data show CDR1 as GTSNPN and CDR2 as SVGIG (reference sequence). The CDR3 runs to 14 residues. With V trimmed by 4 bases and J by 1 base, 5 bases remained unmatched. CDR3 protein: CAWTDRAGTDTQYF. For the CDR3, the DNA is TGTGCCTGGACTGACAGGGCTGGCACAGATACGCAGTATTTT.

The chain carries TRBV5-4 and TRBJ1-3, with D hard to call. The germline V gene encodes CDR1 SGHNT and CDR2 YYREEE (reference sequence). CDR3 size: 13 residues. V was pared by 2 bases and J by 0 bases, with 3 bases between. In DNA, the CDR3 is TGTGCCAGCAGCTTCGTCTCTGGAAACACCATATATTTT. It encodes CASSFVSGNTIYF.

The chain employs TRBV28 and TRBJ2-7; a weak D match, TRBD2 (6 bases). Trimming pared 5 bases from V and 3 bases from J, leaving 8 bases between. CDR1 is MDHEN and CDR2 is SYDVKM in the germline V gene. The CDR3 consists of 12 residues. In DNA, the CDR3 is TGTGCCAGCAGTCCCGGGGGCTACGAGCAGTACTTC. Amino acid sequence: CASSPGGYEQYF.

V and J are TRBV2 and TRBJ2-5; 7 bases agree with TRBD1. Losses at the gene ends were 8 bases for V and 0 bases for J; bases not matched to a gene: 6. CDR3 length: 14 residues. CDR1 and CDR2 (germline): SNHLY, FYNNEI. The CDR3 sequence: CASAGGQYQETQYF. CDR3 DNA sequence: TGTGCCAGCGCTGGGGGACAGTACCAAGAGACCCAGTACTTC.

The chain carries TRBV10-3 and TRBJ2-3; 11 positions match TRBD2. Germline trimming cut 7 bases from V and 4 bases from J; bases unmatched to any gene: 10. This CDR3 region has 16 residues. The V gene's germline CDR1 is ENHRY and CDR2 SYGVKD. CDR3 region: CAITDPGLAEADTQYF. In nucleotides, the CDR3 is TGTGCCATCACCGATCCGGGACTAGCGGAGGCAGATACGCAGTATTTT.